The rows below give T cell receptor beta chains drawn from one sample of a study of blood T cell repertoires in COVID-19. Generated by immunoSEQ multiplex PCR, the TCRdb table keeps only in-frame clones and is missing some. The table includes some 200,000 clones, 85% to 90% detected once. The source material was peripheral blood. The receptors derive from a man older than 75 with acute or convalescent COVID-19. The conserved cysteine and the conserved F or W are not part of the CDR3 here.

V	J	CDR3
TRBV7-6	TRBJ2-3	ASSSLGSSTDTQY
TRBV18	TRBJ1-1	ASSLQGAAEAF
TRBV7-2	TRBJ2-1	ASREWQAKTEQF
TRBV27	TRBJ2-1	ASSAILVTSYNEQF
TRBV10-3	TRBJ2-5	AISESTGVQETQY
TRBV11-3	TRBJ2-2	ASGYPNLAENTGELF
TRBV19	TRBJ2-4	ASSAEGSIAKNIQY
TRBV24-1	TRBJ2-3	ATSDPTGFSTDTQY
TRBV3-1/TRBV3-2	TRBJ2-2	ASSQDGRNTGELF
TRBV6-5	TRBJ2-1	ASSSWTSGRNEQF
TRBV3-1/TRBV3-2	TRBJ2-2	ASSQAALVVSAGELF
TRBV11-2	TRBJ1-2	ASSPDRDGGYT
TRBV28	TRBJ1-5	ASSLFGGAAQH
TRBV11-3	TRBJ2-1	ASSAGTSGANEQF
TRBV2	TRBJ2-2	ASGLTSGANTGELF
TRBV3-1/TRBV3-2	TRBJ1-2	ASSQTGQGARGYT
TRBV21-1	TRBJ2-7	ASSQSRQQGRYEQY
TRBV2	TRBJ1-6	ASRDIGSPLH
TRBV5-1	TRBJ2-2	ASSLVAEGNTGELF
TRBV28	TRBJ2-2	ASSWLAGGGELF
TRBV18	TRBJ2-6	ASSHPTETGANVLT
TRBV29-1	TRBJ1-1	SVVRGNTEAF
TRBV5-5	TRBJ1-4	ASSLEDPGAGGGREKLF
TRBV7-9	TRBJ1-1	ASSLALSGNTEAF
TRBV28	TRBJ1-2	ASADSVYGYT